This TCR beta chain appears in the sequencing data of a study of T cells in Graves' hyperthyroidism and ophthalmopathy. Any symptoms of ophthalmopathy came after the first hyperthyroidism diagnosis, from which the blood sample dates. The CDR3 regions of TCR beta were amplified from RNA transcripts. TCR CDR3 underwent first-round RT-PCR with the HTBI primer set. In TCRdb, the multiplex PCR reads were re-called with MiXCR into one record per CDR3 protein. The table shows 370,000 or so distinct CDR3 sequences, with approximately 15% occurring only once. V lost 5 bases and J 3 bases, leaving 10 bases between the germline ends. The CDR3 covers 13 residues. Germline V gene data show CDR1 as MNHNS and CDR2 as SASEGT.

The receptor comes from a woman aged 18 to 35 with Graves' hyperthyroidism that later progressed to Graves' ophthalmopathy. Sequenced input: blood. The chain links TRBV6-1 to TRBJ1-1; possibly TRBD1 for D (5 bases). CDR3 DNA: TGTGCCAGCAGTCGGGACCAATACACTGAAGCTTTCTTT. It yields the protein CASSRDQYTEAFF.